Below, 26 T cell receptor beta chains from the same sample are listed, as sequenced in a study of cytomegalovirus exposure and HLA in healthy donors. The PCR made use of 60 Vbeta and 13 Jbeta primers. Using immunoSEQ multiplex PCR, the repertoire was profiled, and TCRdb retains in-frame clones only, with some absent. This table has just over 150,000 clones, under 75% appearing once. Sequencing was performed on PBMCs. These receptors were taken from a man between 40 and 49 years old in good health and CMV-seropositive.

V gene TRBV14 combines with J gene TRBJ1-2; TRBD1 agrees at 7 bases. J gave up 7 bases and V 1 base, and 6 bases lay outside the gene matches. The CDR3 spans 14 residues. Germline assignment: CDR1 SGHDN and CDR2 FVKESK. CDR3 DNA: TGTGCCAGCAGCCAAGTAGGGGGCGCCGGTGGCTACACCTTC. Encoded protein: CASSQVGGAGGYTF. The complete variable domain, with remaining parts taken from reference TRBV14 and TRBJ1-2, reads EAGVTQFPSHSVIEKGQTVTLRCDPISGHDNLYWYRRVMGKEIKFLLHFVKESKQDESGMPNNRFLAERTGGTYSTLKVQPAELEDSGVYFCASSQVGGAGGYTFGSGTRLTVV.

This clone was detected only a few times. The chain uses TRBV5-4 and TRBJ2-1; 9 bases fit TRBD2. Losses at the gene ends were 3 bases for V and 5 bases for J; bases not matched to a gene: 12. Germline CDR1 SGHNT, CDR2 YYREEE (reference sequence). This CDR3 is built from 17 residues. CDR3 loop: CASSSPSAGLAHNEQFF. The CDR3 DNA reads TGTGCCAGCAGCTCCCCCTCGGCGGGACTAGCCCACAATGAGCAGTTCTTC.

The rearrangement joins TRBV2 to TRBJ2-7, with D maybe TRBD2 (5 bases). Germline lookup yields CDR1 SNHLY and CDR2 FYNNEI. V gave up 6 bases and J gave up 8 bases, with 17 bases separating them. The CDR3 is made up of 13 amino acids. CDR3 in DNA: TGTGCCAGCAGGGGAGTCGACACCCCTAAGCAGTACTTC. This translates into CASRGVDTPKQYF.

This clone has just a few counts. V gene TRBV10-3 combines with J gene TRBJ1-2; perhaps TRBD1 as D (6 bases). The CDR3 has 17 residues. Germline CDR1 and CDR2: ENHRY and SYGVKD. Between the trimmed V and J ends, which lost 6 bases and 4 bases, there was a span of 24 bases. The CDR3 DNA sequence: TGTGCCATCAGGAGCCCCCTGACAGGAGGCTATGGCTATGGCTACACCTTC. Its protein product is CAIRSPLTGGYGYGYTF.

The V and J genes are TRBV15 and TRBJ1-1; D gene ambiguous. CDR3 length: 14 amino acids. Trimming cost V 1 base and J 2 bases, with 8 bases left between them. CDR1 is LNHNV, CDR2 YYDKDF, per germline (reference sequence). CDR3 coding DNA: TGTGCCACCAGCAGAGTGTCAGATAACACTGAAGCTTTCTTT. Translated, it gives CATSRVSDNTEAFF.

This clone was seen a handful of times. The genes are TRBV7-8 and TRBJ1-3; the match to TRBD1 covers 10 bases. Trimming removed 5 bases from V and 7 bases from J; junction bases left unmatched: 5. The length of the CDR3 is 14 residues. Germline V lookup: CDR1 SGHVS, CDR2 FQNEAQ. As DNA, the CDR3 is TGTGCCAGCAGCCCGACAGGGGGCGCGAACACCATATATTTT. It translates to CASSPTGGANTIYF.

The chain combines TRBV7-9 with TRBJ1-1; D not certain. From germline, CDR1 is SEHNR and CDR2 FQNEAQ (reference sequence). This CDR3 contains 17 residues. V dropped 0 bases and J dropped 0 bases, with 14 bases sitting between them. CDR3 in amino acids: CASSLASIGIMNTEAFF. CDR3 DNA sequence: TGTGCCAGCAGCTTAGCTTCGATCGGGATAATGAACACTGAAGCTTTCTTT.

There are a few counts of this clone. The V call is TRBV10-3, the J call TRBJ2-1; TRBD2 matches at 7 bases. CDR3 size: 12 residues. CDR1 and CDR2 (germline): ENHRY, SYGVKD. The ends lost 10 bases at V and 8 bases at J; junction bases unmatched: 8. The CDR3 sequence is CASGRDWDEQFF. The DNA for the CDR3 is TGTGCCAGCGGGAGAGACTGGGATGAGCAGTTCTTC.

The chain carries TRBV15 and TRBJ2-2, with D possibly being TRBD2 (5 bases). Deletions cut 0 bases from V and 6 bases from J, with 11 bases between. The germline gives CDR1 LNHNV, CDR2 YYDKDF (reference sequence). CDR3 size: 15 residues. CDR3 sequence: CATSRDPRGSGELFF. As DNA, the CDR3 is TGTGCCACCAGCAGAGATCCCCGGGGATCCGGGGAGCTGTTTTTT.

The CDR3 bases are TGTGCCAGCAGTTGGGGGACAGTATTATCTCCCCCCCATGGCTACACCTTC. This codes for CASSWGTVLSPPHGYTF. The chain carries TRBV2 and TRBJ1-2; TRBD1 matches 7 bases. The CDR3 totals 17 residues. Unmatched junction bases numbered 18, after V lost 5 bases and J lost 6 bases. Per the germline V gene, CDR1 is SNHLY and CDR2 is FYNNEI. Looking up the rest from reference TRBV2 and TRBJ1-2 gives the full variable domain: EPEVTQTPSHQVTQMGQEVILRCVPISNHLYFYWYRQILGQKVEFLVSFYNNEISEKSEIFDDQFSVERPDGSNFTLKIRSTKLEDSAMYFCASSWGTVLSPPHGYTFGSGTRLTVV.

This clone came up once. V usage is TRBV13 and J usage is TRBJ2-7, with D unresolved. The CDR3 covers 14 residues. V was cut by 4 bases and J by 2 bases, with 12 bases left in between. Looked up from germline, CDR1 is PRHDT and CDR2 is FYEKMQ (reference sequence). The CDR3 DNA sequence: TGTGCCAGCAGCTACGGGTCAAGTGCCTACGAGCAGTACTTC. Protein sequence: CASSYGSSAYEQYF.

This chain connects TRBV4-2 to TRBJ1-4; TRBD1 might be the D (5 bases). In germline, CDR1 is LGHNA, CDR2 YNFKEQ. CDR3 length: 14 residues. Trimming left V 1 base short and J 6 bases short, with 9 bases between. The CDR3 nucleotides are TGTGCCAGCAGCCAAGGGAGGGGCGATGAAAAACTGTTTTTT. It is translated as CASSQGRGDEKLFF.

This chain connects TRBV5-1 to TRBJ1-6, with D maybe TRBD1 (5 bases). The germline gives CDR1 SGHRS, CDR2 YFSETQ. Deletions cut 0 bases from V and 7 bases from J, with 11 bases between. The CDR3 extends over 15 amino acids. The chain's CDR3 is CASSLDGGGNSPLHF. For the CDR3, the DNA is TGCGCCAGCAGCTTGGATGGGGGGGGGAATTCACCCCTCCACTTT.

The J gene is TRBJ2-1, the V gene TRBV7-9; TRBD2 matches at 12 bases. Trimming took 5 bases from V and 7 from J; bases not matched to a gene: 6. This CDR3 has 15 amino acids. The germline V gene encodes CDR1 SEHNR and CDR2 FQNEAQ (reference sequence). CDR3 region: CASSQTSGGLNEQFF. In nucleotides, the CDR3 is TGTGCCAGCAGCCAGACTAGCGGGGGCTTAAATGAGCAGTTCTTC.

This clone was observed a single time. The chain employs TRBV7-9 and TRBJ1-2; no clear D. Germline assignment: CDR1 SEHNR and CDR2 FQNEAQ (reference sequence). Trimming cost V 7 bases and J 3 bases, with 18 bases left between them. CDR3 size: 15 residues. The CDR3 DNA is TGTGCCAGCACCACCCAGGAGGCGGATTACTATGGCTACACCTTC. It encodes CASTTQEADYYGYTF.

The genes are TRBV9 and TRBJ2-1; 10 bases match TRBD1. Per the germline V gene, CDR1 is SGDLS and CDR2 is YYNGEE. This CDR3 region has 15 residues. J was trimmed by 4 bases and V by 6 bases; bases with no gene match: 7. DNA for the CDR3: TGTGCCAGCAACGACGGGACAGGGGTTTACAATGAGCAGTTCTTC. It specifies CASNDGTGVYNEQFF. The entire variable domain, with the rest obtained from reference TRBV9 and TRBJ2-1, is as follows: DSGVTQTPKHLITATGQRVTLRCSPRSGDLSVYWYQQSLDQGLQFLIQYYNGEERAKGNILERFSAQQFPDLHSELNLSSLELGDSALYFCASNDGTGVYNEQFFGPGTRLTVL.

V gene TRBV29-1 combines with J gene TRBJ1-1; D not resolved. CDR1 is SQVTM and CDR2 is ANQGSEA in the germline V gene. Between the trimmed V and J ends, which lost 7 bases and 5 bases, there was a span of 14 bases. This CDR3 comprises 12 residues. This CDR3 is CSGLSGGTEAFF. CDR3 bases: TGCAGCGGCCTTTCAGGAGGGACTGAAGCTTTCTTT.

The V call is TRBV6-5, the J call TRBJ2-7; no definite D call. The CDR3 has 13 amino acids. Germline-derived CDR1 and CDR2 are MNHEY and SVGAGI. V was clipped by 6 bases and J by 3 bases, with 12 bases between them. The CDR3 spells CASSPYSGYEQYF. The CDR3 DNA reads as TGTGCCAGCAGCCCCTATTCCGGCTACGAGCAGTACTTC.

This CDR3 is CASTRLRDTEAFF. In DNA, the CDR3 is TGTGCCAGCACTCGACTCCGGGACACTGAAGCTTTCTTT. This chain uses TRBV6-6 with TRBJ1-1; D call uncertain. The germline V gene encodes CDR1 MNHNY and CDR2 SVGAGI (reference sequence). The CDR3 sequence is 13 residues long. V was pared by 7 bases and J by 3 bases, with 12 bases between.

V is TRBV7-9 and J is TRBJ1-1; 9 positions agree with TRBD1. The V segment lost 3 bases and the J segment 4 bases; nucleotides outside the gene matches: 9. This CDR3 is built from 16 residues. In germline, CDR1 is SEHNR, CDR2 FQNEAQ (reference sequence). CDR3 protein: CASSFRLQGAVTEAFF. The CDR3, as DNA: TGTGCCAGCAGCTTCCGCTTACAGGGGGCTGTCACTGAAGCTTTCTTT.

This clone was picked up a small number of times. As DNA, the CDR3 is TGTGCCAGCAGCTTGCGAGGCTACAAAAACATTCAGTACTTC. As protein: CASSLRGYKNIQYF. The rearrangement uses TRBV5-6 and TRBJ2-4; D gene uncertain. Trimming cost V 1 base and J 3 bases, with 8 bases left between them. Germline assignment: CDR1 SGHDT and CDR2 YYEEEE. The CDR3 is made up of 14 amino acids.

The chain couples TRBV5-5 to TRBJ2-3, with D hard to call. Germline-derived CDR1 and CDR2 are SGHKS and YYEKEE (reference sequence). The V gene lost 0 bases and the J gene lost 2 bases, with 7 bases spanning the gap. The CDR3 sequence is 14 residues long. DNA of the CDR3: TGTGCCAGCAGCTTGGGGCTCCTCACAGATACGCAGTATTTT. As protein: CASSLGLLTDTQYF.

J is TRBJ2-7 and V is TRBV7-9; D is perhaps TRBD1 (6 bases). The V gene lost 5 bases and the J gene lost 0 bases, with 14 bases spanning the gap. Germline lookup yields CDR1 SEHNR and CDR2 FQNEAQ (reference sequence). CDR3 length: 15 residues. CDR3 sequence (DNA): TGTGCCAGCAGCCTTGGGGACATCCACTCCTACGAGCAGTACTTC. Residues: CASSLGDIHSYEQYF.

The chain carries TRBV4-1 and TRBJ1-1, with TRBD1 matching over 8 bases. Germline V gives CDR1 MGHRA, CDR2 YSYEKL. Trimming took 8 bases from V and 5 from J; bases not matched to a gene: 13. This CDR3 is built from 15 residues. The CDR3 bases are TGCGCCAGCGGGCTCCGGACAGGGCCGTGGACTGAAGCTTTCTTT. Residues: CASGLRTGPWTEAFF.

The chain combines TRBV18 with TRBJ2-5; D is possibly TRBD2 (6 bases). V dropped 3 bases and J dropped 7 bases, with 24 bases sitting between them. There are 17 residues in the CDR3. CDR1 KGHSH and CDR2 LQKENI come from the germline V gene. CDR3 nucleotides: TGTGCCAGCTCACCGAGAGGGAAATCGGGCCTCGGGGGGACCCAGTACTTC. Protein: CASSPRGKSGLGGTQYF.

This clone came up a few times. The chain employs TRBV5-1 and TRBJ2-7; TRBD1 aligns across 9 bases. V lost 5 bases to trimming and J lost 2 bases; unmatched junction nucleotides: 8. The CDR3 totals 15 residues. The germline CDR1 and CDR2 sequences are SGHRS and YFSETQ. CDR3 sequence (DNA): TGCGCCAGCAGTAGGGGACAGGGCTCCCCCTACGAGCAGTACTTC. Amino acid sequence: CASSRGQGSPYEQYF.